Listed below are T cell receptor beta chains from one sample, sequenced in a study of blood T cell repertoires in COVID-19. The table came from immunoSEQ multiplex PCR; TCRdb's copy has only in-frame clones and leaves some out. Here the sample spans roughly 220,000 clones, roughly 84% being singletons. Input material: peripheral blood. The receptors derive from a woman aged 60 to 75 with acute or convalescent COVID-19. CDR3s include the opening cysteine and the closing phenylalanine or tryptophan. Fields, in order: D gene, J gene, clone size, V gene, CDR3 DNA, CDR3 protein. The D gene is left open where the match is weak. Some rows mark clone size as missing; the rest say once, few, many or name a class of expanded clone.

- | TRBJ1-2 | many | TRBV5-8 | TGTGCCAGCAGCAGCGTTGGGTTTCCCTTAGCAAACTATGGCTACACCTTC | CASSSVGFPLANYGYTF
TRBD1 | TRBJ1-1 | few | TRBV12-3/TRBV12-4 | TGTGCCAGCATCCAAAGGGGGCTGGGTGAAGCTTTCTTT | CASIQRGLGEAFF
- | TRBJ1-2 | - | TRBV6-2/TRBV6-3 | TGTGCCAGCAGTACGACAGGTCTTAGCGGCTACACCTTC | CASSTTGLSGYTF
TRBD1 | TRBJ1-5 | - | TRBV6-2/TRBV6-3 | TGTGCCAGCAGTCGGGACAGGTTCAATCAGCCCCAGCATTTT | CASSRDRFNQPQHF
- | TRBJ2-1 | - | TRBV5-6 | TGTGCCAGCACCACCGAGTTGGGACAATACAATGAGCAGTTCTTC | CASTTELGQYNEQFF
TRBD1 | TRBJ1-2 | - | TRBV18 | TGTGCCAGCTCACAGGACGGACAGGGGTGGTATGGCTACACCTTC | CASSQDGQGWYGYTF
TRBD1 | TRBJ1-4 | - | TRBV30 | TGTGCCTGGAGTCGGGAGGGACAGCTGAGGTTTAATGAAAAACTGTTTTTT | CAWSREGQLRFNEKLFF
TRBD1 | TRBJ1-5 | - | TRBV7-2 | TGTGCCAGCAGCTCACGGACAGGGCAGCCCCAGCATTTT | CASSSRTGQPQHF
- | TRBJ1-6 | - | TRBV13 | TGTGCCAGCAGCTTGTCCGGGTTCTTTAATTCACCCCTCCACTTT | CASSLSGFFNSPLHF
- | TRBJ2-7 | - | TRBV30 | TGTGCCTGGAGTGCCCGCCTTACAGGGACCCCCTCCTACGAGCAGTACTTC | CAWSARLTGTPSYEQYF
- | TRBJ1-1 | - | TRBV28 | TGTGCCAGCAGGGACATGAACACTGAAGCTTTCTTT | CASRDMNTEAFF
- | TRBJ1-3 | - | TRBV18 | TGTGCCAGCTCACCGGGACAAAGCTCTGGAAACACCATATATTTT | CASSPGQSSGNTIYF
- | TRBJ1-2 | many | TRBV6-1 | TGTGCCAGCAGTGATCATGGGCGAGTATTCTATGGCTACACCTTC | CASSDHGRVFYGYTF
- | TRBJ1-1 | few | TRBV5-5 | TGTGCCAGCAGCAGCACGCGGGGTGCAGAAGCTTTCTTT | CASSSTRGAEAFF
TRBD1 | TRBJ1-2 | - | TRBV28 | TGTGCCAGCAGTTACAGGGGGCGCGGCTATGGCTACACCTTC | CASSYRGRGYGYTF
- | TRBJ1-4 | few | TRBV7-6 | TGTGCCAGCAGCATCACCGGGATCTCTAATGAAAAACTGTTTTTT | CASSITGISNEKLFF
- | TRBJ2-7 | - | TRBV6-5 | TGTGCCAGCAGTCTTGAAATAGGACAGAACTACGAGCAGTACTTC | CASSLEIGQNYEQYF
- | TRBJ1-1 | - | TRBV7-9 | TGTGCCAGCAGCGGAATTGAGAAGAGGGCTTTCTTT | CASSGIEKRAFF
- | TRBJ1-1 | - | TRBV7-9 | TGTGCCAGCAGCTTAGGGGTGGGGCAGGGTAGAACTGAAGCTTTCTTT | CASSLGVGQGRTEAFF
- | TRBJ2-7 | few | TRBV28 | TGTGCCAGCAGTTTAGGGACAAGCGTCCCCGAGCAGTACTTC | CASSLGTSVPEQYF
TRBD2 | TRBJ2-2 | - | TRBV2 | TGTGCCAGCGGCGGGGGGCCGGGCACCGGGGAGCTGTTTTTT | CASGGGPGTGELFF
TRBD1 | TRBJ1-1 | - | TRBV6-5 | TGTGCCAGCAGTACCGGGACAGGGGGAGCTTTCTTT | CASSTGTGGAFF
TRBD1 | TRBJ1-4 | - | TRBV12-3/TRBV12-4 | TGTGCCAGCAGTTTTACAGGGGGGCAAAAACTGTTTTTT | CASSFTGGQKLFF
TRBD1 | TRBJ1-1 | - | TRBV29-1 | TGCAGCGCCGACGGACAGGGGAACACTGAAGCTTTCTTT | CSADGQGNTEAFF
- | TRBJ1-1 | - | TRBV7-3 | TGTGCCAGCAGCGAGGCGGGGAACACTGAAGCTTTCTTT | CASSEAGNTEAFF
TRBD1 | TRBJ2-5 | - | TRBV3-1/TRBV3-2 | TGTGCCAGCAGCTTGATCGACAGGGGAATCCAAGAGACCCAGTACTTC | CASSLIDRGIQETQYF
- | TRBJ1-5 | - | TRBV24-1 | TGTGCCACCAGTGATTCGACAGTGGTGGGGCCCCAGCATTTT | CATSDSTVVGPQHF
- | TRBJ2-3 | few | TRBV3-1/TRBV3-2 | TGTGCCAGCAGCCTGAGACTAAATACGCAGTATTTT | CASSLRLNTQYF
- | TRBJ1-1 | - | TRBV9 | TGTGCCAGCAGCGACCTTTTTTTGTCAGGGAACACTGAAGCTTTCTTT | CASSDLFLSGNTEAFF
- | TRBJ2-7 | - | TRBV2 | TGTGCCAGCTTTCGGTCACGCGCCTACGAGCAGTACTTC | CASFRSRAYEQYF
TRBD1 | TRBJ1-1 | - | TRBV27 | TGTGCCAGCAGGAGGGGGCGCGACTCCTCTGAAGCTTTCTTT | CASRRGRDSSEAFF
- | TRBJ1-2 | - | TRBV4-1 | TGCGCCAGCAGCCAAGGGATGGTGTTCGGGACACGGGGCTACACCTTC | CASSQGMVFGTRGYTF
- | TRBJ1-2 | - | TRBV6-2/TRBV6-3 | TGTGCCAGCAGTTATGGCGTCGGGTATGGCTACACCTTC | CASSYGVGYGYTF
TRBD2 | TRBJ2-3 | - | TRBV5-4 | TGTGCCAGCAGCTTGGACAGCGGGGCTAGCACAGATACGCAGTATTTT | CASSLDSGASTDTQYF
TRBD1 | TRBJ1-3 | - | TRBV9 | TGTGCCAGCAGCGCCGGACAGGGGGCGGGAAACACCATATATTTT | CASSAGQGAGNTIYF
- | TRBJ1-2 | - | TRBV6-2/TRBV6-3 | TGTGCCAGCAGTTCTGGGACTTTTAACTATGGCTACACCTTC | CASSSGTFNYGYTF
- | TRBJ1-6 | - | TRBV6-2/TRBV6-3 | TGTGCCAGCAGCCCCGGGGCCTATAATTCACCCCTCCACTTT | CASSPGAYNSPLHF
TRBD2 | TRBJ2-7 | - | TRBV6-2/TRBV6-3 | TGTGCCAGCAGTCAAGAGCGGGGCCTTTCCTACGAGCAGTACTTC | CASSQERGLSYEQYF
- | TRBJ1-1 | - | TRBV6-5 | TGTGCCAGCAACCTGGTGGGGGGGAATGAAGCTTTCTTT | CASNLVGGNEAFF
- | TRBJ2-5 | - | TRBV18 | TGTGCCAGCTCACCACCGCTAGGGGGAGAGACCCAGTACTTC | CASSPPLGGETQYF
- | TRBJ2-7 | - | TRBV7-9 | TGTGCCAGCAGCTTAGAGGGGGGGACTGTGGCCTACGAGCAGTACTTC | CASSLEGGTVAYEQYF
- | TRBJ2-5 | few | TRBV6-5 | TGTGCCAGCAGGGATCCGGGTCGAACGGCCCAGTACTTC | CASRDPGRTAQYF
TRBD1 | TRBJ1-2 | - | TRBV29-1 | TGCAGCGTTCATTCCGGGGACAGGAGAGGGTCCTATGGCTACACCTTC | CSVHSGDRRGSYGYTF
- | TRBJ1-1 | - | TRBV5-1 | TGCGCCAGCAGCTTGACAGGGCCAAACACTGAAGCTTTCTTT | CASSLTGPNTEAFF
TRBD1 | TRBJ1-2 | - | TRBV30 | TGTGCCTGGAGTGGATCGGGACAGAACTATGGCTACACCTTC | CAWSGSGQNYGYTF